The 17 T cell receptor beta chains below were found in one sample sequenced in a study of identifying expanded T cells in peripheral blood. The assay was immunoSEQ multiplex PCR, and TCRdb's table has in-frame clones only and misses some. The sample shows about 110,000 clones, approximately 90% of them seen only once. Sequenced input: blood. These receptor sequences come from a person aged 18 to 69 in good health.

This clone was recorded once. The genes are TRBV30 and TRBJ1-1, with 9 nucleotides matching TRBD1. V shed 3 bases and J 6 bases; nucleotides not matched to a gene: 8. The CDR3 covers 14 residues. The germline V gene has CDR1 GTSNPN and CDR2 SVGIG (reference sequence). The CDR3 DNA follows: TGTGCCTGGAGGGAAACAGGGGGCAGAGCTGAAGCTTTCTTT. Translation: CAWRETGGRAEAFF.

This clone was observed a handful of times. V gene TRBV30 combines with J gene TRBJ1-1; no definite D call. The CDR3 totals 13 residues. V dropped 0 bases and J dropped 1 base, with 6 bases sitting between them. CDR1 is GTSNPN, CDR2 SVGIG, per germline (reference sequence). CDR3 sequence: CAWSVIRNTEAFF. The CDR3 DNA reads TGTGCCTGGAGTGTTATACGGAACACTGAAGCTTTCTTT.

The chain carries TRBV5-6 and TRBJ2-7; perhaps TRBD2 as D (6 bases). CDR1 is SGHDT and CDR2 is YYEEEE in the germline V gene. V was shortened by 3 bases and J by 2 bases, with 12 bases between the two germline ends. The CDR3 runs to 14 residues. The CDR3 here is CASSSGGNTYEQYF. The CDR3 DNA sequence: TGTGCCAGCAGCTCCGGGGGAAATACCTACGAGCAGTACTTC.

The CDR3 protein is CASSADPFGPGNTIYF. CDR3 bases: TGTGCCAGCAGCGCGGACCCTTTCGGCCCTGGAAACACCATATATTTT. V is TRBV5-6 and J is TRBJ1-3; D is unclear. There are 16 residues in the CDR3. Per the germline V gene, CDR1 is SGHDT and CDR2 is YYEEEE. Trimming shortened V by 4 bases and J by 2 bases, and 16 bases separated the two germline ends. The full variable domain, in which reference TRBV5-6 and TRBJ1-3 provide the parts outside the CDR3, is DAGVTQSPTHLIKTRGQQVTLRCSPKSGHDTVSWYQQALGQGPQFIFQYYEEEERQRGNFPDRFSGHQFPNYSSELNVNALLLGDSALYLCASSADPFGPGNTIYFGEGSWLTVV.

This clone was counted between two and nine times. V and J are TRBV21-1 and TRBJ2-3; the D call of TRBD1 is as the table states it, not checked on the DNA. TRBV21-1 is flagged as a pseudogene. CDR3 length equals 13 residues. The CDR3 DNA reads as TGTGCCAGCAGCCGGGACACCAAAGATACGCAGTATTTT. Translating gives CASSRDTKDTQYF.

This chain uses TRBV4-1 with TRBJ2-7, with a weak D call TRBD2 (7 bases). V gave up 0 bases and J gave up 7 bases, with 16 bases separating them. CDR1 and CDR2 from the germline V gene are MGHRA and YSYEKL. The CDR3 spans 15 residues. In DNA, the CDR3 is TGCGCCAGCAGCCAAGATCCCGGGGGGCTCTGGGAGCAGTACTTC. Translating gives CASSQDPGGLWEQYF.

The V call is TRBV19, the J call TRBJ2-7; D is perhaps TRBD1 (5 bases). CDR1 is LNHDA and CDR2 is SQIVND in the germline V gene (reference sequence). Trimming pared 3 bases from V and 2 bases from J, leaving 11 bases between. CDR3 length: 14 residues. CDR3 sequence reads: CASSMLSTAYEQYF. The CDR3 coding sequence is TGTGCCAGTAGTATGCTCTCGACAGCCTACGAGCAGTACTTC.

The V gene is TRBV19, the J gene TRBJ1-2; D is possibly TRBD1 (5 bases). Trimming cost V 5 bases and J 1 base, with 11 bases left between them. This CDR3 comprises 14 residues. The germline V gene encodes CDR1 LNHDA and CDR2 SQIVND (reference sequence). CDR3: CASSPPTDNYGYTF. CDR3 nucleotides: TGTGCCAGTAGTCCTCCGACAGATAACTATGGCTACACCTTC.

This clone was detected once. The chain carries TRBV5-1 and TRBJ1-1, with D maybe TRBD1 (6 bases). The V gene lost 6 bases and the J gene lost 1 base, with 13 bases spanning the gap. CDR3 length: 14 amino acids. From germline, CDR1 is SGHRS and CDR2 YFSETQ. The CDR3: CASTQGSENTEAFF. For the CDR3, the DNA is TGCGCCAGCACCCAGGGGTCGGAGAACACTGAAGCTTTCTTT.

CDR3 region: CASSVEAGPSGELFF. In nucleotides, the CDR3 is TGTGCCAGCAGCGTAGAGGCGGGGCCCTCCGGGGAGCTGTTTTTT. The genes are TRBV9 and TRBJ2-2; tentatively, D is TRBD2 (6 bases). V lost 0 bases, J lost 6 bases, and 12 bases lay in between. The length of the CDR3 is 15 residues. From germline, CDR1 is SGDLS and CDR2 YYNGEE.

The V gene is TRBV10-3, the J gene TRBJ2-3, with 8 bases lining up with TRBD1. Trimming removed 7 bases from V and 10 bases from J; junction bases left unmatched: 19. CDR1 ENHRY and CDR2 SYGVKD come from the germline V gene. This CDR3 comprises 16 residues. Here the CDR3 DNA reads TGTGCCATCACCTCCGGACAGGGAACCCTCACACGGGCGCAGTATTTT. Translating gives CAITSGQGTLTRAQYF.

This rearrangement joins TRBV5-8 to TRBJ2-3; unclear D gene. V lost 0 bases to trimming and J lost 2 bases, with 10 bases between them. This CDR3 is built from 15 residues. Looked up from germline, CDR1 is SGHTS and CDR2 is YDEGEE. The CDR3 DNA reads TGTGCCAGCAGCTTGGGATCCTTACACACAGATACGCAGTATTTT. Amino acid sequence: CASSLGSLHTDTQYF.

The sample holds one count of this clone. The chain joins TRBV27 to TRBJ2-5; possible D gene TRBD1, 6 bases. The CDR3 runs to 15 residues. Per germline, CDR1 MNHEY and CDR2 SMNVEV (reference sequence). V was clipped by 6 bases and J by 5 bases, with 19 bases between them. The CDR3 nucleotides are TGTGCCAGCAGAACCTCGTGGGGCAGGGGCGAGACCCAGTACTTC. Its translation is CASRTSWGRGETQYF.

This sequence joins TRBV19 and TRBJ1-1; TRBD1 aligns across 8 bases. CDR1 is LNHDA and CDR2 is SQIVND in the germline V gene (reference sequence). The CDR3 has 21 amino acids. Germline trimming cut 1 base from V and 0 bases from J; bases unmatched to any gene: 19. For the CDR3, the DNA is TGTGCCAGTAGTATAGTCCGAGGGACAGGATGGAATGGGGGGTTGAACACTGAAGCTTTCTTT. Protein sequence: CASSIVRGTGWNGGLNTEAFF.

This CDR3 reads CASSGTSGTQETQYF. The CDR3 DNA reads as TGCGCCAGCAGCGGGACTAGCGGGACTCAAGAGACCCAGTACTTC. The V call is TRBV5-1, the J call TRBJ2-5, with TRBD2 matching over 13 bases. J lost 2 bases, V lost 4 bases, and 2 bases had no gene match. CDR3 length equals 15 residues. Per germline, CDR1 SGHRS and CDR2 YFSETQ.

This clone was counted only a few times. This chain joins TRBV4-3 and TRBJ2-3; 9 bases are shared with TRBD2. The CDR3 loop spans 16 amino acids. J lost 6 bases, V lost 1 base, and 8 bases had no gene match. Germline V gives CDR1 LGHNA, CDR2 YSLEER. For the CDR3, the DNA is TGCGCCAGCAGCCAAGGGGTAGCGGGGGCCTTGGATACGCAGTATTTT. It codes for CASSQGVAGALDTQYF.

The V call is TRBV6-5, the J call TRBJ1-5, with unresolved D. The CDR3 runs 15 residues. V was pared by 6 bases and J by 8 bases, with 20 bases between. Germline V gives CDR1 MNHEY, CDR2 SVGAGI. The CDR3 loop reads CASSPPRQGIEPQHF. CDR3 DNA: TGTGCCAGCAGCCCTCCGCGTCAAGGCATTGAGCCCCAGCATTTT.